The rows below give T cell receptor beta chains drawn from one sample of a study of CD8+ T cells in alopecia areata. Only in-frame clones appear in the TCRdb table, and some are missing; sequencing was by immunoSEQ multiplex PCR. The sample contains hundreds of thousands of clones, approximately 70% of which appear only once. Here the sequenced sample was CD4+ T cells sorted from blood, taken at week 44, from a patient treated with tofacitinib. The receptors derive from a human donor with alopecia areata. CDR3s include the opening cysteine and the closing phenylalanine or tryptophan. The D gene is left open where the match is weak. Clone size is given for some rows only: seen once, a few or many times, or a class if the clone is expanded.

TRBV25-1	-	TRBJ2-7	-	TGTGCCAGCAGTGCCCCAGGGAGTTACGAGCAGTACTTC	CASSAPGSYEQYF
TRBV11-2	TRBD1	TRBJ2-2	-	TGTGCCAGCAGCCAACCCCCGGGACAGGGGTCCGGGGAGCTGTTTTTT	CASSQPPGQGSGELFF
TRBV30	-	TRBJ1-1	once	TGTGCCTGGAGAGCCCTGGGCAGGGGCGTCCTAAGGGACACTGAAGCTTTCTTT	CAWRALGRGVLRDTEAFF
TRBV14	-	TRBJ2-2	-	TGTGCCAGCAGCCAGTCTCGCACCGGGGAGCTGTTTTTT	CASSQSRTGELFF
TRBV7-8	-	TRBJ1-2	-	TGTGCCAGCAGCCCGGAGACAGTGGCGGGCGGCTACACCTTC	CASSPETVAGGYTF
TRBV9	TRBD1	TRBJ2-1	-	TGTGCCAGCAGCCCGACAGGGGTCGGTGAGCAGTTCTTC	CASSPTGVGEQFF
TRBV29-1	-	TRBJ2-4	-	TGCAGCGTTTGGGGGGCTGGAAACATTCAGTACTTC	CSVWGAGNIQYF
TRBV10-3	-	TRBJ1-6	-	TGTGCCATCAGTGAGGTGGACAGCTCCTATAATTCACCCCTCCACTTT	CAISEVDSSYNSPLHF
TRBV4-3	-	TRBJ2-2	-	TGCGCCAGCAGCCAATCCAGGGCCACCGGGGAGCTGTTTTTT	CASSQSRATGELFF
TRBV6-5	TRBD1	TRBJ2-5	-	TGTGCCAGCAACCTCAGGGGGCAAGAGACCCAGTACTTC	CASNLRGQETQYF
TRBV29-1	-	TRBJ1-2	-	TGCAGCGTTGAGAAGGGGCTCTATGGCTACACCTTC	CSVEKGLYGYTF
TRBV6-1	-	TRBJ1-2	-	TGTGCCAGCAGTGACACATTCGAGGGCTACACCTTC	CASSDTFEGYTF
TRBV25-1	-	TRBJ1-6	once	TGTGCCAGCATGGAGAGCTCCTATAATTCACCCCTCCACTTT	CASMESSYNSPLHF
TRBV30	-	TRBJ1-2	-	TGTGCCTGGAGTGTAGAGAGGGGGGTTCGCTACACCTTC	CAWSVERGVRYTF
TRBV29-1	-	TRBJ2-7	-	TGCAGCGTTGTCGAGCGGCCGGGGCTCCCCTACGAGCAGTACTTC	CSVVERPGLPYEQYF
TRBV4-3	-	TRBJ1-1	-	TGCGCCAGCAGCCAAGCTAGGGCAGGGAAACAGAACACTGAAGCTTTCTTT	CASSQARAGKQNTEAFF
TRBV5-1	-	TRBJ2-1	-	TGCGCCAGCAGCTTGGCCGCGGGACGGAGCAATGAGCAGTTCTTC	CASSLAAGRSNEQFF